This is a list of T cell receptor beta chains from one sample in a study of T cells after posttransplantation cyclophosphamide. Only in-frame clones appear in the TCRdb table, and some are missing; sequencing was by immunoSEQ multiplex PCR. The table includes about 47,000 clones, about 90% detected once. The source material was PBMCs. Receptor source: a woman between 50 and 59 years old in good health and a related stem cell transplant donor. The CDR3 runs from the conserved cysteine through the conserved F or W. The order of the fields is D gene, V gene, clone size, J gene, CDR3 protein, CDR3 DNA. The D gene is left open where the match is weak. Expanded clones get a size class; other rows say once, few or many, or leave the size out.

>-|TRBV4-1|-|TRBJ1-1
CASNHPAREVTEAFF
TGCGCCAGCAACCACCCCGCCAGAGAGGTTACTGAAGCTTTCTTT
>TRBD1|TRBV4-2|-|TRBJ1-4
CASSQETGTVSEKLFF
TGTGCCAGCAGCCAGGAAACCGGGACAGTCTCTGAAAAACTGTTTTTT
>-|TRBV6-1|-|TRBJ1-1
CASSLGHSNTEAFF
TGTGCCAGCAGTTTGGGACATTCGAACACTGAAGCTTTCTTT
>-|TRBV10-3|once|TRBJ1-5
CAISDDRQMNQPQHF
TGTGCCATCAGTGATGATCGACAGATGAATCAGCCCCAGCATTTT
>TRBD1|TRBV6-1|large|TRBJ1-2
CASSEAPEGGIGYTF
TGTGCCAGCAGTGAAGCCCCAGAAGGGGGCATTGGCTACACCTTC
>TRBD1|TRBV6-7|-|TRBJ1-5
CASSFGTGLGQPQHF
TGTGCCAGCAGTTTCGGGACAGGGCTAGGCCAGCCCCAGCATTTT
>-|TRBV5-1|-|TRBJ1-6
CASSSLQGTNSPLHF
TGCGCCAGCAGCTCATTACAGGGAACTAATTCACCCCTCCACTTT
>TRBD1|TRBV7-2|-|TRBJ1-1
CASSGTGGDTEAFF
TGTGCCAGCAGCGGGACAGGGGGCGACACTGAAGCTTTCTTT
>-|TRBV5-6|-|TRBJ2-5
CASSLDRETQYF
TGTGCCAGCAGCTTGGACCGGGAGACCCAGTACTTC
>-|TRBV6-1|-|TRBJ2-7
CASSDIARFSYEQYF
TGTGCCAGCAGTGATATTGCGCGGTTCTCCTACGAGCAGTACTTC
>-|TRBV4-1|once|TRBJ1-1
CASSLPGTAGEAFF
TGCGCCAGCAGCCTCCCGGGCACAGCGGGCGAGGCTTTCTTT
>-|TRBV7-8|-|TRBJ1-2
CASSTQTTGYGYTF
TGTGCCAGCAGCACACAGACTACGGGCTATGGCTACACCTTC
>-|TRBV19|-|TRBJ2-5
CASSISDSQETQYF
TGTGCCAGTAGTATTTCGGACAGCCAAGAGACCCAGTACTTC
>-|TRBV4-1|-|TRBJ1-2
CASSQDGGGYTF
TGCGCCAGCAGCCAAGATGGAGGTGGCTACACCTTC
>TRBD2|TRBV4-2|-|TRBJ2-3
CASSLTSGRTDTQYF
TGTGCCAGCAGCCTTACTAGCGGGAGGACAGATACGCAGTATTTT
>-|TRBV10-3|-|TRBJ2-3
CAITERASDTQYF
TGTGCCATCACGGAGAGGGCCTCGGATACGCAGTATTTT
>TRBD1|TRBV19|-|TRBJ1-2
CASSTGQETPLGYTF
TGTGCCAGTAGTACCGGACAGGAGACGCCCCTGGGCTACACCTTC
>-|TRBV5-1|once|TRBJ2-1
CASSLDQENEQFF
TGCGCCAGCAGCTTGGACCAGGAAAATGAGCAGTTCTTC
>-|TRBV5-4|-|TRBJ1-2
CASSLNHGAGGYTF
TGTGCCAGCAGCCTCAACCACGGCGCCGGGGGCTACACCTTC
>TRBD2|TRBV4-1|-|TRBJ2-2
CASSQASSGGVSGELFF
TGCGCCAGCAGCCAAGCGTCCAGCGGGGGGGTTAGCGGGGAGCTGTTTTTT
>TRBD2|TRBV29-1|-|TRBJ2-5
CSVGASGDQRTQYF
TGCAGCGTTGGGGCTAGCGGGGACCAAAGGACCCAGTACTTC
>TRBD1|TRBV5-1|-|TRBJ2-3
CASSLAGQGATDTQYF
TGCGCCAGCAGCTTGGCGGGACAGGGGGCCACAGATACGCAGTATTTT
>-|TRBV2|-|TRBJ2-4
CASSSETLAKNIQYF
TGTGCCAGCAGTAGCGAGACCCTAGCCAAAAACATTCAGTACTTC
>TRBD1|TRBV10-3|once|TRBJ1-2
CAISWDRAYGYTF
TGTGCCATCAGTTGGGACAGAGCTTATGGCTACACCTTC
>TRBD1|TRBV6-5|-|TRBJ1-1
CASIYRGTNTEAFF
TGTGCCAGCATCTACAGGGGCACGAACACTGAAGCTTTCTTT
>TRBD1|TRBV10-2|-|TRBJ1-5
CASSGGQGTQPQHF
TGCGCCAGCAGTGGGGGACAGGGAACTCAGCCCCAGCATTTT
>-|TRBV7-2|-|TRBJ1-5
CASSLFGGRTNQPQHF
TGTGCCAGCAGCTTATTTGGAGGAAGGACGAATCAGCCCCAGCATTTT
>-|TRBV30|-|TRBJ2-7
CAWSGRGEQYF
TGTGCCTGGAGTGGTAGAGGCGAGCAGTACTTC
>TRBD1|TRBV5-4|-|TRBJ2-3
CASFNRQGGGTDTQYF
TGTGCCAGCTTCAATCGACAGGGCGGAGGCACAGATACGCAGTATTTT
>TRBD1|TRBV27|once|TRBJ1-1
CASRPTGMNTEAFF
TGTGCCAGCAGACCGACAGGGATGAACACTGAAGCTTTCTTT
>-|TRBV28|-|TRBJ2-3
CASSRPLGTDTQYF
TGTGCCAGCAGCAGGCCATTGGGCACAGATACGCAGTATTTT
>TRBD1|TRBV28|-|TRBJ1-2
CASSYSDRGLYGYTF
TGTGCCAGCAGCTACTCTGACAGGGGCCTCTATGGCTACACCTTC
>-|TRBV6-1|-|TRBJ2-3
CASSTTRSTDTQYF
TGTGCCAGCAGTACCACACGATCCACAGATACGCAGTATTTT
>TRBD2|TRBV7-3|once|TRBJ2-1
CASSPGLAETYNEQFF
TGTGCCAGCAGCCCGGGACTAGCGGAAACCTACAATGAGCAGTTCTTC
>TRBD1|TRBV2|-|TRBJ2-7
CASNRDRGTHEQYF
TGTGCCAGCAACCGGGACAGGGGTACACACGAGCAGTACTTC
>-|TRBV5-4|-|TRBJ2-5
CASSPSGAQETQYF
TGTGCCAGCAGCCCCTCGGGAGCACAAGAGACCCAGTACTTC
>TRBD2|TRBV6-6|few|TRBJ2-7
CASRTLAGGPYEQYF
TGTGCCAGCAGGACATTAGCGGGAGGGCCCTACGAGCAGTACTTC
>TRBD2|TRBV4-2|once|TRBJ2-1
CASSQDPSGGASEQFF
TGTGCCAGCAGCCAAGATCCTAGCGGGGGGGCCTCTGAGCAGTTCTTC
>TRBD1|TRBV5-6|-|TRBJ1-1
CASSSTGQSGTEAFF
TGTGCCAGCAGCTCGACGGGACAGTCGGGCACTGAAGCTTTCTTT
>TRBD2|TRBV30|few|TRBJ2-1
CAWRGLAGGRTSEQFF
TGTGCCTGGAGGGGACTAGCGGGAGGGCGGACGAGTGAGCAGTTCTTC
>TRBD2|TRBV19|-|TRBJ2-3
CASSLSFFPGTSGGIDTQYF
TGTGCCAGTAGTCTAAGCTTCTTCCCTGGGACTAGCGGGGGAATAGATACGCAGTATTTT
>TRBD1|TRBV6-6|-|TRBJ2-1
CASTLGQGYNEQFF
TGTGCCAGCACCCTAGGACAGGGTTACAATGAGCAGTTCTTC
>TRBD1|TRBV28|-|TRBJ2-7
CASSLGLLDRGAAYEQYF
TGTGCCAGCAGTTTAGGCCTCTTGGACAGGGGGGCAGCCTACGAGCAGTACTTC
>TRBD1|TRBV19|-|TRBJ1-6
CASTQGGQGRPPLHF
TGTGCCAGTACCCAGGGCGGACAGGGAAGGCCACCCCTCCACTTT
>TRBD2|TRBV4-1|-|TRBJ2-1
CASSQDPSGRTYNEQFF
TGCGCCAGCAGCCAAGATCCGAGCGGGAGAACCTACAATGAGCAGTTCTTC
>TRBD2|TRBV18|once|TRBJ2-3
CASSPAGGLPDTQYF
TGTGCCAGCTCACCAGCGGGAGGGCTGCCAGATACGCAGTATTTT
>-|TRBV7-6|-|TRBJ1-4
CASSLSPGAVSSEKLFF
TGTGCCAGCAGCTTATCGCCAGGGGCGGTAAGTTCGGAAAAACTGTTTTTT
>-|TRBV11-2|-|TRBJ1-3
CASNDQGSGNTIYF
TGTGCCAGCAACGATCAGGGCTCTGGAAACACCATATATTTT
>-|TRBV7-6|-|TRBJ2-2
CASSFRGNTGELFF
TGTGCCAGCAGCTTTCGCGGGAACACCGGGGAGCTGTTTTTT
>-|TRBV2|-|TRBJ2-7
CASMLDPRQETSYEQYF
TGTGCCAGCATGCTGGACCCACGACAGGAAACTTCCTACGAGCAGTACTTC
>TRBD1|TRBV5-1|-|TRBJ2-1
CASSPGTGRENEQFF
TGCGCCAGCAGCCCCGGGACAGGCCGAGAGAATGAGCAGTTCTTC
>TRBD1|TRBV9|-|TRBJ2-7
CASSTVDRDGSYEQYF
TGTGCCAGCAGCACTGTGGACAGGGACGGGTCCTACGAGCAGTACTTC
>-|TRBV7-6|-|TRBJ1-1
CASSAREINTEAFF
TGTGCCAGCAGCGCCCGGGAAATAAACACTGAAGCTTTCTTT
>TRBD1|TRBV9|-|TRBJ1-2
CASSARYRGDGYTF
TGTGCCAGCAGCGCCCGATACAGGGGAGATGGCTACACCTTC
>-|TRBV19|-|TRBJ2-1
CASSITVQGEQFF
TGTGCCAGTAGTATTACAGTTCAGGGGGAGCAGTTCTTC
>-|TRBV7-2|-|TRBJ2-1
CASSLAGGGNEQFF
TGTGCCAGCAGCTTAGCCGGTGGAGGCAATGAGCAGTTCTTC
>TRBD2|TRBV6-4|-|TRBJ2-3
CASSPTSGTTDTQYF
TGTGCCAGCAGTCCAACTAGCGGGACGACAGATACGCAGTATTTT
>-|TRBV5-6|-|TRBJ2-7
CASSTAGRYEQYF
TGTGCCAGCAGCACTGCGGGCCGGTACGAGCAGTACTTC
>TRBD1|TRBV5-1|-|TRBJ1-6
CASSWGTGRRSPLHF
TGCGCCAGCAGCTGGGGGACAGGGCGGCGTTCACCCCTCCACTTT
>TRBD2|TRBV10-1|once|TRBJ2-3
CASSPGTSGSADTQYF
TGCGCCAGCAGTCCCGGGACTAGCGGGAGTGCAGATACGCAGTATTTT